A selection of T cell receptor beta chains follows, all from one sample in a study of T-cell reconstitution after alpha-beta-depleted transplantation in children. Via MiXCR, TCRdb re-called the PCR reads, giving one row per CDR3 protein. The sample carries about 130,000 distinct CDR3 sequences, 8.5% to 10% recorded once. This specimen consisted of PBMCs, mostly from graft donor cells, obtained 180 days after TCRalphabeta/CD19-depleted stem cell transplant. The source is a girl less than two years old who had a stem cell transplant for combined immunodeficiency, so the T cells may come from the graft donor. The CDR3 runs from the conserved cysteine through the conserved F or W. The order of the fields is V gene, D gene, clone size, J gene, CDR3 protein, CDR3 DNA. D genes are given only for firm matches. Only some rows state a clone size, as once, few, many or a class for expanded clones.

v_gene: TRBV30
d_gene: .
abundance: .
j_gene: TRBJ1-5
CDR3aa: CAWSVGGPQHF
CDR3nt: TGTGCCTGGAGTGTGGGGGGGCCCCAGCATTTT

v_gene: TRBV7-2
d_gene: .
abundance: many
j_gene: TRBJ2-4
CDR3aa: CASSPGPRNIQYF
CDR3nt: TGTGCCAGCAGCCCGGGCCCGAGGAACATTCAGTACTTC

v_gene: TRBV28
d_gene: .
abundance: .
j_gene: TRBJ2-7
CDR3aa: CASSPSQTSYEQYF
CDR3nt: TGTGCCAGCAGTCCCTCACAGACCTCCTACGAGCAGTACTTC

v_gene: TRBV7-2
d_gene: TRBD2
abundance: .
j_gene: TRBJ2-5
CDR3aa: CASSYRGLAETQYF
CDR3nt: TGTGCCAGCAGCTACCGGGGACTAGCGGAGACCCAGTACTTC

v_gene: TRBV6-1
d_gene: TRBD2
abundance: .
j_gene: TRBJ2-5
CDR3aa: CASRGLAGQTQYF
CDR3nt: TGTGCCAGCAGGGGACTAGCGGGTCAGACCCAGTACTTC

v_gene: TRBV20-1
d_gene: TRBD2
abundance: few
j_gene: TRBJ2-5
CDR3aa: CSATHRLAGIQETQYF
CDR3nt: TGCAGTGCTACCCACCGACTAGCGGGAATACAAGAGACCCAGTACTTC

v_gene: TRBV7-9
d_gene: .
abundance: .
j_gene: TRBJ1-1
CDR3aa: CASSFPSGTEAFF
CDR3nt: TGTGCCAGCAGCTTCCCCTCGGGCACTGAAGCTTTCTTT

v_gene: TRBV12-3/TRBV12-4
d_gene: TRBD1
abundance: .
j_gene: TRBJ2-1
CDR3aa: CASSSDRAYNEQFF
CDR3nt: TGTGCCAGCAGTTCGGACAGGGCCTACAATGAGCAGTTCTTC

v_gene: TRBV20-1
d_gene: .
abundance: .
j_gene: TRBJ2-3
CDR3aa: CSARNRIKSTDTQYF
CDR3nt: TGCAGTGCTAGAAATCGGATAAAAAGCACAGATACGCAGTATTTT

v_gene: TRBV4-3
d_gene: TRBD1
abundance: few
j_gene: TRBJ1-2
CDR3aa: CASSQVVQGAGYGYTF
CDR3nt: TGCGCCAGCAGCCAAGTCGTACAGGGGGCCGGCTATGGCTACACCTTC

v_gene: TRBV29-1
d_gene: .
abundance: many
j_gene: TRBJ2-2
CDR3aa: CSVERGAGELFF
CDR3nt: TGCAGCGTTGAAAGGGGAGCCGGGGAGCTGTTTTTT

v_gene: TRBV5-5
d_gene: .
abundance: many
j_gene: TRBJ2-2
CDR3aa: CASTFPQASGELFF
CDR3nt: TGTGCCAGCACCTTTCCCCAGGCCTCCGGGGAGCTGTTTTTT

v_gene: TRBV12-3/TRBV12-4
d_gene: .
abundance: .
j_gene: TRBJ2-1
CDR3aa: CASSFPGNEQFF
CDR3nt: TGTGCCAGCAGTTTCCCTGGCAATGAGCAGTTCTTC

v_gene: TRBV5-1
d_gene: TRBD2
abundance: .
j_gene: TRBJ2-7
CDR3aa: CASSLELAGNYEQYF
CDR3nt: TGCGCCAGCAGCTTGGAACTAGCGGGGAACTACGAGCAGTACTTC